This TCR beta chain came from a study of T cells in women clearing cervical HPV infection. For the study at large: Cases: HPV16-related CIN3 or worse on histology, a couple of invasive cancers.

With respect to this clone: The missing CDR3 end, 3 residues past where the read stops, is filled in from the germline J gene.

Here immunoSEQ multiplex PCR was the method, and the copy in TCRdb shows in-frame clones only, minus some. In all, the sample yields tens of thousands of clones. Germline V gene lookup returns CDR1 SGHDT and CDR2 YYEEEE. The CDR3 extends over 15 amino acids. The ends were cut back, 0 bases at V and 3 bases at J, with 12 bases in the middle. The rearrangement uses TRBV5-6 and TRBJ2-5; D is possibly TRBD1 (6 bases). Sequenced material: blood buffy coat. The receptor's source is a woman between 18 and 70 years old with a cervical HPV16 infection that either progressed to CIN3+ or cleared (not recorded which). The CDR3 sequence is CASSLEQGIEETQYF. CDR3 bases read: TGTGCCAGCAGCTTGGAACAGGGTATAGAAGAGACC.